This record concerns one TCR beta chain sequence. Its matching antigen is unknown. Per germline, CDR1 MDHEN and CDR2 SYDVKM. The CDR3 consists of 11 residues. V shed 5 bases and J shed 5 bases, with 6 bases lying between them. This sample is part of a study of beta chain features in type 1 diabetes. The study's findings and limits: TCRB CDR3s from Type 1 diabetes patients were moderately but significantly shorter in all four CD4+ subsets.

CD4+ naive, central memory, regulatory and stem cell-like memory subsets were isolated by sorting on CD45RO/CCR7/CD25/CD127/CD95/CD27. cDNA synthesis used the whole RNA isolate, giving expressed TCRB sequences. Assay: immunoSEQ multiplex PCR; the TCRdb copy retains only in-frame clones and omits some. The table records 970,000 or so clones, roughly 17% of them present only once. The sequence was obtained from a woman younger than 35 in good health. This chain uses TRBV28 with TRBJ1-1; no clear D gene. The sequencing sample was made of naive CD4+ T cells from blood. The chain's CDR3 is CASSIPTEAFF. The CDR3 DNA follows: TGTGCCAGCAGTATACCTACTGAAGCTTTCTTT.